Listed below are T cell receptor beta chains from one sample, sequenced in a study of T cells in Graves' hyperthyroidism and ophthalmopathy. TCRdb independently ran MiXCR on the multiplex PCR reads; one entry per CDR3 protein. Here the sample spans a few hundred thousand distinct CDR3 sequences, approximately 19% being singletons. The sequenced sample was blood. The receptors originated from a woman aged 18-29 years with Graves' hyperthyroidism. Each CDR3 is given without its conserved first and last residue. Expanded clones get a size class; other rows say once, few or many, or leave the size out.

abundance	v_gene	j_gene	CDR3aa
NA	TRBV6-1	TRBJ1-1	ASSLSGTVFEAF
many	TRBV24-1	TRBJ2-5	ATSDPPAETQY
many	TRBV5-1	TRBJ1-1	ASSRETEAF
many	TRBV12-3/TRBV12-4	TRBJ2-5	ASSTTSGGTPQETQY
many	TRBV29-1	TRBJ2-7	SVALGQGWEQY
many	TRBV6-5	TRBJ1-2	ASSYSNRGVDGYT
many	TRBV20-1	TRBJ2-5	SAKGTSGSYGVETQY
few	TRBV12-3/TRBV12-4	TRBJ2-2	ASSLKLAVANTGELF
many	TRBV6-2/TRBV6-3	TRBJ2-2	ASRAIKGGRANTGELF
many	TRBV12-3/TRBV12-4	TRBJ2-7	ASTQKGIAYEQY
many	TRBV2	TRBJ2-5	ASTTGGETQY
many	TRBV20-1	TRBJ1-2	SAVQDRWTRGYT
many	TRBV27	TRBJ1-5	ASSPLGTDYQPQH
many	TRBV20-1	TRBJ2-7	SASNTGGFYEQY
NA	TRBV6-2/TRBV6-3	TRBJ2-7	ASSLTSGDSYEQY
many	TRBV12-3/TRBV12-4	TRBJ2-2	ASRGRTGGAYTGELF
NA	TRBV6-2/TRBV6-3	TRBJ1-1	ASSIRDRGSYTEAF
many	TRBV28	TRBJ2-2	ASSLPGNTGELF
many	TRBV7-8	TRBJ1-5	ASSQNMRQGRNQPQH
many	TRBV20-1	TRBJ1-5	SARDVPGGEYQPQH
many	TRBV6-1	TRBJ1-1	ASSEGWSEAF
many	TRBV28	TRBJ2-7	ASNTGFYEQY
few	TRBV11-1	TRBJ2-2	ASSIRPGTGTGELF
NA	TRBV10-3	TRBJ1-6	AISEGQSYNSPLH
many	TRBV6-1	TRBJ1-5	ASNPNSGGDQPQH
NA	TRBV6-5	TRBJ2-7	ASSSGKAGATYEQY
many	TRBV4-1	TRBJ1-5	ASSQGVGPGQPQH
many	TRBV11-2	TRBJ2-5	ASSPFRAQETQY
many	TRBV5-1	TRBJ2-5	ASRAGPEETQY
many	TRBV29-1	TRBJ2-5	SSGGSVETQY
many	TRBV4-1	TRBJ1-2	ASSRVRKNYGYT
many	TRBV25-1	TRBJ2-7	ASSDPDRYEQY
many	TRBV18	TRBJ2-7	ASSPQPGEPYEQY
many	TRBV7-2	TRBJ2-7	ASSDTGTRSYEQY
many	TRBV27	TRBJ2-7	ASSLFGLSYEQY
NA	TRBV11-2	TRBJ2-7	ASSLDVYEQY
few	TRBV6-1	TRBJ1-5	ASSEVRNQPQH
NA	TRBV3-1	TRBJ2-5	ASSPRTSPETQY
few	TRBV11-2	TRBJ1-2	ASSLDPSAGQGGYT
many	TRBV5-6	TRBJ2-5	ASSSGKVETQY
NA	TRBV6-1	TRBJ1-2	ASEGILYGYT
many	TRBV4-2	TRBJ2-7	ASSQDSLDRHEQY
many	TRBV29-1	TRBJ1-5	SVLENSNQPQH
many	TRBV19	TRBJ1-2	ASSIFTSANYGYT
many	TRBV27	TRBJ1-2	ASSPPGRTGYT
many	TRBV12-3/TRBV12-4	TRBJ2-4	ASSLLAEGIQY
few	TRBV6-1	TRBJ1-2	ASSSPGTGFYGYT